These 6 T cell receptor beta chains originate from one sample sequenced in a study of vaccination effects on CD4 cells after COVID-19. No antigen has been assigned to these receptors. Ahead of sequencing, the ViraFEST assay grew antigen-specific CD4+ T cells using viral peptide pools. Isolating CD4+ T cells followed ten to eleven days of culture. According to PCR results, the person was infected with SARS-CoV-2 between March and December 2020. The repertoire was sequenced with immunoSEQ multiplex PCR; TCRdb's copy has only in-frame clones and lacks some. This table holds 20,000 to 30,000 clones, 77% found once. The sample consisted of CD4+ T cells from PBMCs cultured with HCoV-NL63 spike peptides, taken before COVID-19 vaccination. The source of these receptors is a human donor who had a prior SARS-CoV-2 infection.

CDR3 region: CSVVDSTDTQYF. In DNA, the CDR3 is TGCAGCGTTGTAGACAGCACAGATACGCAGTATTTT. V and J are TRBV29-1 and TRBJ2-3, with unresolved D. This CDR3 comprises 12 residues. The germline V and J ends were trimmed by 4 bases and 0 bases, with 5 bases remaining between them. Germline-derived CDR1 and CDR2 are SQVTM and ANQGSEA.

The chain combines TRBV6-2 or TRBV6-3 with TRBJ2-7; D possibly uses TRBD1 or TRBD2 (5 bases each). CDR1 MNHEY and CDR2 SVGEGT come from the germline V gene. This CDR3 has 14 residues. Trimming removed 2 bases at V and 6 bases at J, with 14 bases between. The DNA of the CDR3 is TGTGCCAGCAGTTACGGGACCGCGAAGGGCGAGCAGTACTTC. This encodes CASSYGTAKGEQYF.

The chain recombines TRBV5-1 with TRBJ2-1; tentatively, D is TRBD2 (6 bases). V was pared by 7 bases and J by 7 bases, with 18 bases between. The CDR3 extends over 14 amino acids. Germline values: CDR1 SGHRS, CDR2 YFSETQ. The CDR3 loop reads CASSGDWVGNEQFF. In nucleotides, the CDR3 is TGCGCCAGCTCCGGGGACTGGGTGGGGAATGAGCAGTTCTTC.

The chain combines TRBV18 with TRBJ1-2; D ambiguous. The V end lost 0 bases, the J end lost 1 base, and 9 bases lay between the germline ends. Germline CDR1 and CDR2: KGHSH and LQKENI. The CDR3 contains 15 residues. The CDR3 reads CASSPPSTNNYGYTF. As DNA, the CDR3 is TGTGCCAGCTCACCACCATCCACGAATAACTATGGCTACACCTTC.

The V and J genes are TRBV28 and TRBJ1-2, with 9 positions matching TRBD1. Unmatched junction bases numbered 11, after V lost 7 bases and J lost 2 bases. CDR3 size: 16 residues. Germline V gene lookup returns CDR1 MDHEN and CDR2 SYDVKM. The CDR3 DNA sequence: TGTGCCAGCACCGGACAGGGGTTTTTCTACAACTATGGCTACACCTTC. Its protein is CASTGQGFFYNYGYTF.

The CDR3 region is CAWSVRGTQYF. The CDR3 DNA is TGTGCCTGGAGTGTACGGGGGACCCAGTACTTC. The chain has TRBV30 and TRBJ2-5; D might be TRBD2 (5 bases). Germline assignment: CDR1 GTSNPN and CDR2 SVGIG (reference sequence). V was pared by 0 bases and J by 7 bases, with 6 bases between. This CDR3 contains 11 residues.